The 22 T cell receptor beta chains listed next were all sequenced from one sample in a study of T cell repertoires in aging, cancer and after chemotherapy. Peripheral blood genomic DNA, not sorted cells or RNA, was the template. Rearranged V-D-J TRB sequences were amplified with a mixed TRB-A/B primer pool. TCRdb independently ran MiXCR on the multiplex PCR reads; one entry per CDR3 protein. Among some 4,500 distinct CDR3 sequences listed, 26% were seen once. The sample comprised blood. Receptors were obtained from a human donor with a blood cancer.

This clonotype is classed as medium-sized. The genes are TRBV12-3 or TRBV12-4 and TRBJ2-1, with D possibly TRBD2 on 6 matching bases. The CDR3 has 16 amino acids. Trimming left V 4 bases short and J 2 bases short, with 15 bases between. The CDR3 sequence: CASSSRDAGTYNEQFF. The CDR3, as DNA: TGTGCCAGCAGTTCACGTGACGCGGGAACCTACAATGAGCAGTTCTTC.

This clonotype has only a few counts. This chain links TRBV27 with TRBJ1-3; 7 bases match TRBD1. The germline V gene encodes CDR1 MNHEY and CDR2 SMNVEV (reference sequence). The V gene end was trimmed by 6 bases and the J gene end by 2 bases; junction bases not matched to a gene: 7. CDR3 size: 15 residues. This chain's CDR3 is CASRNLGTAGNTIYF. CDR3 DNA sequence: TGTGCCAGCAGGAACCTCGGGACAGCTGGAAACACCATATATTTT.

In this sample, this clonotype is medium-sized. The chain recombines TRBV29-1 with TRBJ2-5; D gene uncertain. Between the trimmed V and J ends, which lost 6 bases and 5 bases, there was a span of 10 bases. Germline V gene sequence: CDR1 SQVTM, CDR2 ANQGSEA. This CDR3 is built from 11 residues. DNA of the CDR3: TGCAGCGTGGCCCGGCGGGAGACCCAGTACTTC. Translated, it gives CSVARRETQYF.

This clonotype is medium-sized in the sample. The chain joins TRBV15 to TRBJ1-4; TRBD1 might be the D (5 bases). The CDR3 is 15 residues long. Germline V gene data show CDR1 as LNHNV and CDR2 as YYDKDF (reference sequence). Trimming removed 4 bases at V and 4 bases at J, with 13 bases between. The CDR3 DNA reads as TGTGCCACCAGCACCGACAGAGAGGGTAATGAAAAACTGTTTTTT. Amino acids: CATSTDREGNEKLFF.

By its share, this clonotype is large. The V gene is TRBV6-1, the J gene TRBJ2-1, with D possibly matching TRBD2 (5 bases). V was trimmed by 7 bases and J by 3 bases, leaving 16 bases between them. Germline V lookup: CDR1 MNHNS, CDR2 SASEGT. The CDR3 contains 15 residues. The CDR3 protein is CASNPLTGDYNEQFF. The CDR3 DNA reads as TGTGCCAGCAATCCTCTAACCGGGGACTACAATGAGCAGTTCTTC.

This clonotype was counted between two and nine times. This sequence joins TRBV18 and TRBJ1-2; TRBD1 matches 7 bases. CDR1 is KGHSH and CDR2 is LQKENI in the germline V gene. The CDR3 covers 15 residues. J lost 6 bases, V lost 3 bases, and 10 bases had no gene match. The CDR3 DNA is TGTGCCAGCTCACCCCGGGACAGAAGCAAGGATGGCTACACCTTC. Residues: CASSPRDRSKDGYTF.

The sample holds a few counts of this clonotype. The chain links TRBV10-3 to TRBJ2-7; D is undetermined. Trimming pared 5 bases from V and 3 bases from J, leaving 5 bases between. CDR3 length: 11 residues. Germline values: CDR1 ENHRY, CDR2 SYGVKD. The CDR3 sequence is CAISYLYEQYF. The CDR3 DNA reads as TGTGCCATCAGTTACCTCTACGAGCAGTACTTC.

In its sample, this clonotype was seen a few times. The chain has TRBV5-1 and TRBJ1-6; the D gene is possibly TRBD1 (5 bases). The V end lost 1 base, the J end lost 11 bases, and 22 bases lay between the germline ends. CDR3 size: 17 residues. Germline values: CDR1 SGHRS, CDR2 YFSETQ. In DNA, the CDR3 is TGCGCCAGCAGCTTGCCCGACGTGCGGGGCTCGTTGACACCCCTCCACTTT. Amino acids: CASSLPDVRGSLTPLHF. Complete variable domain (other parts from reference TRBV5-1 and TRBJ1-6): KAGVTQTPRYLIKTRGQQVTLSCSPISGHRSVSWYQQTPGQGLQFLFEYFSETQRNKGNFPGRFSGRQFSNSRSEMNVSTLELGDSALYLCASSLPDVRGSLTPLHFGNGTRLTVT.

In this sample, this clonotype is medium-sized. The chain has TRBV11-1 and TRBJ2-1, with D hard to call. The CDR3 runs to 16 residues. Germline CDR1 is SGHAT and CDR2 is FQDESV (reference sequence). V lost 3 bases and J 3 bases, leaving 15 bases between the germline ends. CDR3 in DNA: TGTGCCAGCAGCTTGCTTAGAGTGAGCTACTACAATGAGCAGTTCTTC. It yields the protein CASSLLRVSYYNEQFF.

This clonotype ranks as medium-sized. V and J are TRBV19 and TRBJ1-2; 9 nucleotides line up with TRBD1. CDR1 is LNHDA and CDR2 is SQIVND in the germline V gene (reference sequence). There are 15 residues in the CDR3. The V gene end was trimmed by 4 bases and the J gene end by 2 bases; junction bases not matched to a gene: 5. This chain's CDR3 is CASSTSDRGNYGYTF. DNA for the CDR3: TGTGCCAGTAGTACGTCGGACAGGGGAAACTATGGCTACACCTTC.

There are a few counts of this clonotype. The chain employs TRBV5-5 and TRBJ2-7; tentatively, D is TRBD1 (6 bases). V was pared by 4 bases and J by 2 bases, with 25 bases between. Germline CDR1 SGHKS, CDR2 YYEKEE (reference sequence). This CDR3 has 18 amino acids. CDR3 in DNA: TGTGCCAGCAGCCTGGGAGCCAGAGGAACCTACAGGGCCTACGAGCAGTACTTC. It translates to CASSLGARGTYRAYEQYF.

Regarding this clonotype: Germline and junction disagree at one end, which may indicate a read error. The J gene is TRBJ2-1, the V gene TRBV14, with 7 bases fitting TRBD2. Germline CDR1 SGHDN, CDR2 FVKESK. The CDR3 extends over 12 amino acids. The CDR3 is CASSRWGGEKFF. In DNA, the CDR3 is TGTGCCAGCAGCCGGTGGGGGGGTGAGAAGTTCTTC.

The chain has TRBV5-4 and TRBJ2-5; 13 bases line up with TRBD2. Germline CDR1 is SGHNT and CDR2 is YYREEE (reference sequence). CDR3 length equals 15 residues. The junction had 6 bases not matched to a gene; V was cut back by 5 bases and J by 5 bases. CDR3 protein: CASSLSTSGRETQYF. In nucleotides, the CDR3 is TGTGCCAGCAGTCTATCGACTAGCGGGAGGGAGACCCAGTACTTC.

The rearrangement links TRBV20-1 to TRBJ1-6; possibly TRBD1 for D (6 bases). CDR3 size: 15 residues. Germline V gene data show CDR1 as DFQATT and CDR2 as SNEGSKA (reference sequence). Trimming cost V 0 bases and J 9 bases, with 15 bases left between them. CDR3 region: CSARDPTGRGSPLHF. The DNA for the CDR3 is TGCAGTGCTAGAGATCCCACAGGGCGGGGTTCACCCCTCCACTTT.

The sample holds one count of this clonotype. The rearrangement links TRBV11-3 to TRBJ2-7, with D tentatively TRBD2 (7 bases). Trimming stripped 5 bases from V and 5 bases from J, with 13 bases between. The V gene's germline CDR1 is SGHNT and CDR2 YENEEA. The CDR3 spans 13 residues. CDR3 protein: CASSPGGRDEQYF. DNA for the CDR3: TGTGCCAGCAGCCCGGGGGGCAGGGACGAGCAGTACTTC.

This chain links TRBV6-5 with TRBJ1-6; 10 bases align to TRBD1. The CDR3 has 16 amino acids. After removal of 6 bases from V and 8 bases from J, the junction contained 10 bases not matched to a gene. CDR1 MNHEY and CDR2 SVGAGI come from the germline V gene. CDR3 nucleotides: TGTGCCAGCAGCCTCCGACAGGGGGCGATGGATTCACCCCTCCACTTT. Translated, it gives CASSLRQGAMDSPLHF.

This clonotype was observed a handful of times. The chain recombines TRBV6-4 with TRBJ2-3; 10 bases map to TRBD2. With V trimmed by 6 bases and J by 0 bases, 3 bases remained unmatched. The CDR3 length is 15 residues. From germline, CDR1 is MRHNA and CDR2 SNTAGT. The CDR3 DNA sequence: TGTGCCAGCAGCCCTAGCGGGGGAAGCACAGATACGCAGTATTTT. Translated, it gives CASSPSGGSTDTQYF.

CDR3 sequence (DNA): TGCAGTGCTAGGTGGCCATACGGACTAGATCCCTACGAGCAGTACTTC. Translating gives CSARWPYGLDPYEQYF. V and J are TRBV20-1 and TRBJ2-7; 7 nucleotides agree with TRBD2. Germline-derived CDR1 and CDR2 are DFQATT and SNEGSKA (reference sequence). The CDR3 spans 16 residues. V lost 3 bases to trimming and J lost 2 bases; unmatched junction nucleotides: 13.

The chain has TRBV20-1 and TRBJ1-2, with a possible D match to TRBD1 (5 bases). Trimming removed 0 bases from V and 5 bases from J, with 16 bases in between. This CDR3 has 15 residues. Germline-derived CDR1 and CDR2 are DFQATT and SNEGSKA (reference sequence). The chain's CDR3 is CSARDGKGTGYGYTF. As DNA, the CDR3 is TGCAGTGCTAGAGATGGAAAGGGGACGGGTTATGGCTACACCTTC.

The rearrangement uses TRBV19 and TRBJ2-2; D is unclear. Germline CDR1 reads LNHDA; CDR2 reads SQIVND (reference sequence). V shed 7 bases and J shed 6 bases, with 12 bases lying between them. This CDR3 contains 13 residues. In nucleotides, the CDR3 is TGTGCCAGTATCGGGCTTTCCTCCGGGGAGCTGTTTTTT. It translates to CASIGLSSGELFF.

This clonotype was detected a few times. V usage is TRBV4-2 and J usage is TRBJ2-5, with no clear D. Looked up from germline, CDR1 is LGHNA and CDR2 is YNFKEQ. V lost 4 bases and J 5 bases, leaving 14 bases between the germline ends. There are 14 residues in the CDR3. The CDR3 DNA follows: TGTGCCAGCAGCCTCTCTAAGCCGGGTGAGACCCAGTACTTC. Translated: CASSLSKPGETQYF.

This chain connects TRBV24-1 to TRBJ2-3; 10 bases are shared with TRBD2. The length of the CDR3 is 16 residues. The germline CDR1 and CDR2 sequences are KGHDR and SFDVKD. The trim removed 3 bases at V and 0 bases at J, leaving 2 bases unmatched. The chain's CDR3 is CATSDQTSGSTDTQYF. CDR3 bases: TGTGCCACCAGTGATCAGACTAGCGGGAGCACAGATACGCAGTATTTT.